These T cell receptor beta chains were read from a single sample in a study of T cell responses to AZD1222 COVID-19 vaccine. TCRdb's table, derived via immunoSEQ multiplex PCR, lists solely in-frame clones and lacks some. The data contain about 120,000 clones, roughly nine tenths of them singletons. The sample consisted of peripheral blood, taken on day 0 of AZD1222 vaccination. The receptor set was obtained from an adult in good health. Both conserved end residues are part of each CDR3. D genes are given only for firm matches. Clone size is stated in some rows and not others, as once, few, many or a class when expanded.

cdr3_nt: TGTGCCTGGAGTGCTAGCGACCAAGAGACCCAGTACTTC
cdr3_aa: CAWSASDQETQYF
d_call: NA
j_call: TRBJ2-5
clone_size: NA
v_call: TRBV30
cdr3_length: 13

cdr3_nt: TGTGCCAGCAGCTTAGATCTGACAGGGGGCCTCTACGAGCAGTACTTC
cdr3_aa: CASSLDLTGGLYEQYF
d_call: TRBD1
j_call: TRBJ2-7
clone_size: NA
v_call: TRBV11-2
cdr3_length: 16

cdr3_nt: TGCGCCAGCAGCTTGTCGCCAGGGGGCAAAACTGAAGCTTTCTTT
cdr3_aa: CASSLSPGGKTEAFF
d_call: TRBD1
j_call: TRBJ1-1
clone_size: NA
v_call: TRBV5-1
cdr3_length: 15

cdr3_nt: TGCGCCAGCAGCCTGGATGCCATAGGAAAACTGTTTTTT
cdr3_aa: CASSLDAIGKLFF
d_call: NA
j_call: TRBJ1-4
clone_size: NA
v_call: TRBV5-1
cdr3_length: 13

cdr3_nt: TGTGCCAGCAGTTACTCGACCCAGGCCAAAAACATTCAGTACTTC
cdr3_aa: CASSYSTQAKNIQYF
d_call: NA
j_call: TRBJ2-4
clone_size: NA
v_call: TRBV6-6
cdr3_length: 15

cdr3_nt: TGTGCCAGCAGCTTGAGCGGGACAGGGCAGTGGGGCAATCAGCCCCAGCATTTT
cdr3_aa: CASSLSGTGQWGNQPQHF
d_call: TRBD1
j_call: TRBJ1-5
clone_size: NA
v_call: TRBV7-9
cdr3_length: 18

cdr3_nt: TGCAGTGCTAGATCATTCAATGAGCAGTTCTTC
cdr3_aa: CSARSFNEQFF
d_call: NA
j_call: TRBJ2-1
clone_size: NA
v_call: TRBV20-1
cdr3_length: 11

cdr3_nt: TGTGCCAGTTCAGTCCCGGGACAGGGGACCCAGTACTTC
cdr3_aa: CASSVPGQGTQYF
d_call: TRBD1
j_call: TRBJ2-5
clone_size: once
v_call: TRBV6-5
cdr3_length: 13

cdr3_nt: TGTGCCAGCACCGAGGGGAGAAATCAGCCCCAGCATTTT
cdr3_aa: CASTEGRNQPQHF
d_call: NA
j_call: TRBJ1-5
clone_size: NA
v_call: TRBV2
cdr3_length: 13

cdr3_nt: TGTGCCACGCGTGGGGTGGGTCCGAACACTGAAGCTTTCTTT
cdr3_aa: CATRGVGPNTEAFF
d_call: NA
j_call: TRBJ1-1
clone_size: NA
v_call: TRBV6-5
cdr3_length: 14

cdr3_nt: TGTGCCAGCAGCCAAGATAGGCAGGGACCCACCGGGGAGCTGTTTTTT
cdr3_aa: CASSQDRQGPTGELFF
d_call: NA
j_call: TRBJ2-2
clone_size: NA
v_call: TRBV4-2
cdr3_length: 16

cdr3_nt: TGCGCCAGCAGTGAGTCGTCACAGGGGACGTGGTATCAGCCCCAGCATTTT
cdr3_aa: CASSESSQGTWYQPQHF
d_call: TRBD1
j_call: TRBJ1-5
clone_size: NA
v_call: TRBV10-2
cdr3_length: 17

cdr3_nt: TGCGCCAGCAGGGACTACACCTACGAGCAGTACTTC
cdr3_aa: CASRDYTYEQYF
d_call: NA
j_call: TRBJ2-7
clone_size: NA
v_call: TRBV10-2
cdr3_length: 12

cdr3_nt: TGTGCCAGCAGCTTGGAGAGCCGACTCTCTGGAAACACCATATATTTT
cdr3_aa: CASSLESRLSGNTIYF
d_call: NA
j_call: TRBJ1-3
clone_size: NA
v_call: TRBV13
cdr3_length: 16

cdr3_nt: TGTGCCAGCAGTTCTAGTCCTGGACAGGTCCCGAATGAGCAGTTCTTC
cdr3_aa: CASSSSPGQVPNEQFF
d_call: TRBD1
j_call: TRBJ2-1
clone_size: NA
v_call: TRBV6-5
cdr3_length: 16

cdr3_nt: TGTGCCAGCAGCTTTTCCTACGAGCAGTACTTC
cdr3_aa: CASSFSYEQYF
d_call: NA
j_call: TRBJ2-7
clone_size: NA
v_call: TRBV5-6
cdr3_length: 11

cdr3_nt: TGTGCCTGGGGACTGGAGCTGGGGGAAGCCCAGTACTTC
cdr3_aa: CAWGLELGEAQYF
d_call: NA
j_call: TRBJ2-5
clone_size: NA
v_call: TRBV30
cdr3_length: 13

cdr3_nt: TGTGCCAGCCGTAACGTCCTCCAAGAGACCCAGTACTTC
cdr3_aa: CASRNVLQETQYF
d_call: NA
j_call: TRBJ2-5
clone_size: NA
v_call: TRBV27
cdr3_length: 13

cdr3_nt: TGTGCCAGCAGTGAAAGCTCGGCAGGGGCTTACGGCTACACCTTC
cdr3_aa: CASSESSAGAYGYTF
d_call: NA
j_call: TRBJ1-2
clone_size: NA
v_call: TRBV6-1
cdr3_length: 15

cdr3_nt: TGTGCCAGTCGGGACAGCCTTGTCTATGGCTACACCTTC
cdr3_aa: CASRDSLVYGYTF
d_call: TRBD1
j_call: TRBJ1-2
clone_size: NA
v_call: TRBV6-5
cdr3_length: 13

cdr3_nt: TGTGCCAGCTCACCACTTAATGCGGCAGGGGGCATGAACACCGGGGAGCTGTTTTTT
cdr3_aa: CASSPLNAAGGMNTGELFF
d_call: TRBD1
j_call: TRBJ2-2
clone_size: NA
v_call: TRBV18
cdr3_length: 19

cdr3_nt: TGTGCCAGCAGCCAGCCAGGGTCAGCCTTTTACAATGAGCAGTTCTTC
cdr3_aa: CASSQPGSAFYNEQFF
d_call: NA
j_call: TRBJ2-1
clone_size: NA
v_call: TRBV7-9
cdr3_length: 16

cdr3_nt: TGCAGCGCTTCGTCGGGACAGGGAACTGAAGCTTTCTTT
cdr3_aa: CSASSGQGTEAFF
d_call: TRBD1
j_call: TRBJ1-1
clone_size: NA
v_call: TRBV29-1
cdr3_length: 13

cdr3_nt: TGTGCCAGTAACCCACAGGGGGCACAGCCCCAGCATTTT
cdr3_aa: CASNPQGAQPQHF
d_call: TRBD1
j_call: TRBJ1-5
clone_size: NA
v_call: TRBV19
cdr3_length: 13

cdr3_nt: TGTGCCATCAGCGCTGACTGGGACACTGAAGCTTTCTTT
cdr3_aa: CAISADWDTEAFF
d_call: NA
j_call: TRBJ1-1
clone_size: once
v_call: TRBV10-3
cdr3_length: 13

cdr3_nt: TGCAGCTCCCAGGGTGGTAACATTCAGTACTTC
cdr3_aa: CSSQGGNIQYF
d_call: NA
j_call: TRBJ2-4
clone_size: NA
v_call: TRBV20-1
cdr3_length: 11

cdr3_nt: TGTGCCAGCAGCTCCCTTTATGGCTACACCTTC
cdr3_aa: CASSSLYGYTF
d_call: NA
j_call: TRBJ1-2
clone_size: NA
v_call: TRBV11-2
cdr3_length: 11

cdr3_nt: TGTGCCAGTAGTATAGATAGGGAGGGCCCTCAGCCCCAGCATTTT
cdr3_aa: CASSIDREGPQPQHF
d_call: NA
j_call: TRBJ1-5
clone_size: NA
v_call: TRBV19
cdr3_length: 15

cdr3_nt: TGCAGTGCTAGTCGGGACAGTTGGGGCAATCAGCCCCAGCATTTT
cdr3_aa: CSASRDSWGNQPQHF
d_call: TRBD1
j_call: TRBJ1-5
clone_size: NA
v_call: TRBV20-1
cdr3_length: 15

cdr3_nt: TGTGCCAGCAGATTTAGCGGGAGCTCCTACGAGCAGTACTTC
cdr3_aa: CASRFSGSSYEQYF
d_call: TRBD2
j_call: TRBJ2-7
clone_size: NA
v_call: TRBV28
cdr3_length: 14

cdr3_nt: TGTGCCAGCAGTCGACAGGGGGCTCTTCTCGGTGAAAAACTGTTTTTT
cdr3_aa: CASSRQGALLGEKLFF
d_call: TRBD1
j_call: TRBJ1-4
clone_size: NA
v_call: TRBV6-2/TRBV6-3
cdr3_length: 16

cdr3_nt: TGTGCCAGCGGGAACCGGGACTTATACAATGAGCAGTTCTTC
cdr3_aa: CASGNRDLYNEQFF
d_call: NA
j_call: TRBJ2-1
clone_size: once
v_call: TRBV9
cdr3_length: 14

cdr3_nt: TGTGCCAGTAGTATAGCTAATGCCGGACGGTATGGCTACACCTTC
cdr3_aa: CASSIANAGRYGYTF
d_call: NA
j_call: TRBJ1-2
clone_size: NA
v_call: TRBV19
cdr3_length: 15